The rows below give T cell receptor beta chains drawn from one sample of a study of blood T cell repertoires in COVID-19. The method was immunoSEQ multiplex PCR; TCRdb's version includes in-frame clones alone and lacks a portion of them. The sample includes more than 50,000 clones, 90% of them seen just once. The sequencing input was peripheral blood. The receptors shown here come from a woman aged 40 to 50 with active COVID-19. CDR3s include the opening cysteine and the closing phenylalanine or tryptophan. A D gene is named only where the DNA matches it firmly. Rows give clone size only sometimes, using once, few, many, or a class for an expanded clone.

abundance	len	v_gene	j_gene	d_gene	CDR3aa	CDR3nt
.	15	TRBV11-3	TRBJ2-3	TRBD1	CASSPRQGATDTQYF	TGTGCCAGCAGCCCCCGACAGGGGGCAACAGATACGCAGTATTTT
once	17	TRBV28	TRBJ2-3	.	CASSPHTGRGSTDTQYF	TGTGCCAGCAGTCCCCACACCGGGCGGGGTAGCACAGATACGCAGTATTTT
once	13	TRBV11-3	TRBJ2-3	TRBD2	CASSLAGGHTQYF	TGTGCCAGCAGCTTAGCGGGGGGTCATACGCAGTATTTT
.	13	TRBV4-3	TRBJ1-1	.	CASSQDSDTEAFF	TGCGCCAGCAGCCAAGATTCGGACACTGAAGCTTTCTTT
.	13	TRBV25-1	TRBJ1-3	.	CASSPAHRGTIYF	TGTGCCAGCAGTCCCGCCCATAGAGGCACCATATATTTT
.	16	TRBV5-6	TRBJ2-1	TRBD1	CASSPPPGQGIDEQFF	TGTGCCAGCAGTCCCCCTCCGGGACAGGGTATTGATGAGCAGTTCTTC
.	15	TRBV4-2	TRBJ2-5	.	CASSQDAGNQETQYF	TGTGCCAGCAGCCAGGATGCCGGGAACCAAGAGACCCAGTACTTC
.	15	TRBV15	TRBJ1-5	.	CATSREGGINQPQHF	TGTGCCACCAGCAGAGAAGGGGGAATCAATCAGCCCCAGCATTTT
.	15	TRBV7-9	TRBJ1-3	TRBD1	CASSRAEDRRHTIYF	TGTGCCAGCAGCAGAGCTGAGGACAGGAGGCACACCATATATTTT
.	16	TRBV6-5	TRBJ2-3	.	CASSYGGGPTTDTQYF	TGTGCCAGCAGTTACGGGGGGGGGCCAACGACAGATACGCAGTATTTT
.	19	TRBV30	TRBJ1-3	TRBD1	CAWTSRPDRGFLSGNTIYF	TGTGCCTGGACCTCTCGGCCCGACAGGGGTTTCTTGTCTGGAAACACCATATATTTT
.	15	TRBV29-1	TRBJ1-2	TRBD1	CSVELWTGGTYGYTF	TGCAGCGTTGAATTGTGGACAGGGGGCACCTATGGCTACACCTTC
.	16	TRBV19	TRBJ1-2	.	CASSPRHVLYNYGYTF	TGTGCCAGTAGTCCTCGACATGTGTTATACAACTATGGCTACACCTTC
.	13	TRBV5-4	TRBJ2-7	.	CASSLAGAWEQYF	TGTGCCAGCAGCTTGGCAGGGGCGTGGGAGCAGTACTTC
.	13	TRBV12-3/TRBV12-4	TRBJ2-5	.	CASSQQGRQTQYF	TGTGCCAGCAGCCAACAGGGAAGGCAGACCCAGTACTTC
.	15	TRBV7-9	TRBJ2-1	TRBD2	CASSRTSGPRNEQFF	TGTGCCAGCAGCCGGACTAGCGGACCCCGCAATGAGCAGTTCTTC
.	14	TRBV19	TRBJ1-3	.	CASADSLSGNTIYF	TGTGCCAGTGCCGACAGCCTCTCTGGAAACACCATATATTTT
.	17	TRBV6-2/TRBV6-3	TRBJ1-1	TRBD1	CASSYEHGRGMNTEAFF	TGTGCCAGCAGTTACGAACACGGCAGGGGGATGAACACTGAAGCTTTCTTT
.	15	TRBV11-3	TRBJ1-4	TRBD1	CASSDRGRWVEKLFF	TGTGCCAGCAGCGACAGGGGACGATGGGTCGAAAAACTGTTTTTT
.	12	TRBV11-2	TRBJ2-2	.	CASSPSGRELFF	TGTGCCAGCAGCCCGAGTGGTCGGGAGCTGTTTTTT
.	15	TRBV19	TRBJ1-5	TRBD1	CASSGDRGGNQPQHF	TGTGCCAGTAGTGGGGACAGGGGCGGCAATCAGCCCCAGCATTTT
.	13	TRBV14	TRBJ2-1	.	CASSQERFQQQFF	TGTGCCAGCAGCCAAGAGAGGTTCCAGCAGCAGTTCTTC
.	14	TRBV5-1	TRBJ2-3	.	CASSLDRSEDTQYF	TGCGCCAGCAGCTTGGACAGAAGTGAAGATACGCAGTATTTT
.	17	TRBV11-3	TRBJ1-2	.	CASSSQVSFKANYGYTF	TGTGCCAGCAGCTCACAGGTCAGCTTTAAAGCTAACTATGGCTACACCTTC
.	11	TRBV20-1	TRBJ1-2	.	CSEGVLGGYTF	TGCAGTGAAGGGGTTCTTGGAGGCTACACCTTC
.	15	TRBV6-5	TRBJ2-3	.	CASTPKFRGPDTQYF	TGTGCCAGCACCCCGAAATTTAGGGGCCCAGATACGCAGTATTTT
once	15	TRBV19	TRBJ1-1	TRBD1	CASTESQGANTEAFF	TGTGCCAGTACGGAGTCCCAGGGGGCTAACACTGAAGCTTTCTTT
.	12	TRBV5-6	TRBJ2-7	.	CASSKQGSEQYF	TGTGCCAGCAGTAAACAAGGGAGCGAGCAGTACTTC
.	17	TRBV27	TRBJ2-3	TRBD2	CASSRPSFSGVADTQYF	TGTGCCAGCAGCCGGCCCTCCTTTAGCGGGGTGGCAGATACGCAGTATTTT
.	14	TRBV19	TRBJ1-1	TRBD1	CASSLIRGRTEAFF	TGTGCCAGTAGTCTTATCAGGGGGAGAACTGAAGCTTTCTTT
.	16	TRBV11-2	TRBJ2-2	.	CASSLDLAGLGGELFF	TGTGCCAGCAGCTTAGATTTGGCGGGTCTCGGCGGGGAGCTGTTTTTT
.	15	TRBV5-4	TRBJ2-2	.	CASSPGHSNTGELFF	TGTGCCAGCAGCCCGGGACACTCGAACACCGGGGAGCTGTTTTTT
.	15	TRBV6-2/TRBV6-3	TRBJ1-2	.	CASSYSPRVNYGYTF	TGTGCCAGCAGTTACTCGCCCAGGGTTAACTATGGCTACACCTTC
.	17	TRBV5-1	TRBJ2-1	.	CASRSGGVGILNNEQFF	TGCGCCAGCAGAAGTGGAGGGGTGGGGATCCTAAACAATGAGCAGTTCTTC